Each of the 29 T cell receptor beta chains below was sequenced from the same sample in a study of regulatory T cells in long-lasting Graves disease. Time point defined: persistent/refractory GD, antithyroid drugs over 5 years with positive TRAb. Preparation of the TCR library used RNA extracted from PBMCs. TCR beta libraries were built with iRepertoire HTBI primers and Arm-PCR of CDR3 regions. One entry per CDR3 protein results from TCRdb running MiXCR on the multiplex PCR reads. The sample includes roughly 450,000 distinct CDR3 sequences, about 25% of them seen just once. The sequenced sample was peripheral blood mononuclear cells (PBMCs), obtained when the disease was refractory, from a patient treated with antithyroid drugs. The source of these receptors is a female donor with Graves disease.

There are many counts of this clonotype. The V gene is TRBV9, the J gene TRBJ2-2; no clear D gene. Germline CDR1 is SGDLS and CDR2 is YYNGEE. The CDR3 length is 13 residues. V dropped 2 bases and J dropped 5 bases, with 7 bases sitting between them. CDR3 amino acids: CASSVVRTGELFF. The CDR3 nucleotides are TGTGCCAGCAGCGTCGTGCGGACCGGGGAGCTGTTTTTT.

The chain couples TRBV7-2 to TRBJ2-2; D uncertain. The CDR3 is made up of 13 amino acids. Germline V lookup: CDR1 SGHTA, CDR2 FQGNSA. Trimming left V 5 bases short and J 4 bases short, with 8 bases between. CDR3 DNA sequence: TGTGCCAGCAGCCGTAGTTCCACCGGGGAGCTGTTTTTT. It encodes CASSRSSTGELFF.

V gene TRBV10-3 combines with J gene TRBJ1-5; D is possibly TRBD1 (6 bases). This CDR3 spans 15 amino acids. Looked up from germline, CDR1 is ENHRY and CDR2 is SYGVKD. V gave up 2 bases and J gave up 7 bases, with 15 bases separating them. CDR3 in amino acids: CAISERGDTGQPQHF. The CDR3 DNA reads TGTGCCATCAGTGAGAGAGGGGACACCGGACAGCCCCAGCATTTT.

This clonotype was detected ten times or more. The gene calls are TRBV12-3 or TRBV12-4 and TRBJ2-1; no clear D. The CDR3 has 11 amino acids. V dropped 2 bases and J dropped 10 bases, with 6 bases sitting between them. In DNA form, the CDR3 reads TGTGCCAGCAGTTTAAGCACAGAGCAGTTCTTC. Protein sequence: CASSLSTEQFF.

This clonotype occurred many times. The V call is TRBV28, the J call TRBJ2-5, with 7 positions matching TRBD1. CDR1 is MDHEN and CDR2 is SYDVKM in the germline V gene. V lost 7 bases and J lost 7; bases outside the gene matches: 15. The CDR3 spans 15 residues. In DNA form, the CDR3 reads TGTGCCAGCAAAACGGGACAGCTCGCTTTTGGGACCCAGTACTTC. It codes for CASKTGQLAFGTQYF.

This clonotype has at least ten counts. This chain joins TRBV12-3 or TRBV12-4 and TRBJ1-1; D remains unclear. Trimming removed 6 bases from V and 1 base from J, with 9 bases in between. This CDR3 contains 13 residues. The CDR3 bases are TGTGCCAGCAGACTATTGGAGAACACTGAAGCTTTCTTT. Translation gives CASRLLENTEAFF.

The chain has TRBV14 and TRBJ2-1, with D maybe TRBD2 (6 bases). V shed 1 base and J shed 12 bases, with 13 bases lying between them. The CDR3 sequence is 13 residues long. Germline CDR1 and CDR2: SGHDN and FVKESK. The CDR3 region is CASSQVGGTSQFF. The CDR3 coding sequence is TGTGCCAGCAGCCAAGTTGGCGGGACTTCGCAGTTCTTC.

The chain employs TRBV6-2 or TRBV6-3 and TRBJ1-5; 7 bases are shared with TRBD1. This CDR3 contains 17 residues. J lost 0 bases, V lost 5 bases, and 10 bases had no gene match. Germline CDR1 reads MNHEY; CDR2 reads SVGEGT. The CDR3 is CASSGGAGGYSNQPQHF. Written as DNA, the CDR3 is TGTGCCAGCAGTGGGGGGGCAGGGGGGTATAGCAATCAGCCCCAGCATTTT.

This clonotype was recorded many times. The chain uses TRBV6-1 and TRBJ1-4; no clear D. CDR3 size: 14 residues. Germline V gene data show CDR1 as MNHNS and CDR2 as SASEGT. Trimming pared 4 bases from V and 2 bases from J, leaving 8 bases between. CDR3 sequence reads: CASSAVFTNEKLFF. In DNA, the CDR3 is TGTGCCAGCAGTGCCGTTTTTACTAATGAAAAACTGTTTTTT.

The rearrangement uses TRBV5-4 and TRBJ1-1, with 7 bases that match TRBD1. Germline CDR1 SGHNT, CDR2 YYREEE (reference sequence). CDR3 length equals 14 residues. Germline trimming cut 4 bases from V and 2 bases from J; bases unmatched to any gene: 5. The CDR3 coding sequence is TGTGCCAGCAGCATCGGACAGGCTAACACTGAAGCTTTCTTT. Encoded protein: CASSIGQANTEAFF.

This chain uses TRBV30 with TRBJ1-2; D gene ambiguous. The germline gives CDR1 GTSNPN, CDR2 SVGIG (reference sequence). The CDR3 is 15 amino acids. Between the trimmed V and J ends, which lost 0 bases and 4 bases, there was a span of 15 bases. The CDR3: CAWSVLGPGGYGYTF. The DNA of the CDR3 is TGTGCCTGGAGTGTACTTGGCCCCGGAGGCTATGGCTACACCTTC.

This clonotype was observed many times. The J gene is TRBJ1-1, the V gene TRBV6-2 or TRBV6-3; D remains unclear. Trimming took off 0 bases at V and 0 bases at J, with 8 bases between the two ends. In germline, CDR1 is MNHEY, CDR2 SVGEGT. CDR3 length equals 15 residues. DNA of the CDR3: TGTGCCAGCAGTTACTCTGTTACAGTGAACACTGAAGCTTTCTTT. Translated: CASSYSVTVNTEAFF.

J is TRBJ2-5 and V is TRBV28; TRBD1 or TRBD2 may be the D gene (5 bases each). The V gene lost 10 bases and the J gene lost 9 bases, with 21 bases spanning the gap. CDR1 and CDR2 (germline): MDHEN, SYDVKM. There are 13 residues in the CDR3. The CDR3 here is CATGPRLVTAQYF. The CDR3 DNA is TGTGCCACGGGGCCCCGCCTTGTTACGGCCCAGTACTTC.

The table lists this clonotype with many counts. The V gene is TRBV7-2, the J gene TRBJ2-5, with 13 bases fitting TRBD2. CDR1 SGHTA and CDR2 FQGNSA come from the germline V gene. Unmatched junction bases numbered 9, after V lost 3 bases and J lost 5 bases. The CDR3 is 17 residues long. The CDR3 here is CASSFRHRTSGSETQYF. DNA of the CDR3: TGTGCCAGCAGCTTTCGCCACCGGACTAGCGGGAGTGAGACCCAGTACTTC.

The chain joins TRBV20-1 to TRBJ2-5; 7 bases agree with TRBD2. The DNA end favors TRBJ2-7, so the J call may be wrong. The CDR3 has 14 residues. The V gene's germline CDR1 is DFQATT and CDR2 SNEGSKA (reference sequence). Here the CDR3 reads CSARKGTIGYEQYF. The DNA of the CDR3 is TGCAGTGCTAGAAAAGGGACTATAGGCTACGAGCAGTACTTC.

This clonotype was seen repeatedly, ten times or more. This chain connects TRBV20-1 to TRBJ2-7; possible D gene TRBD2, 5 bases. The CDR3 extends over 12 amino acids. V lost 1 base and J 8 bases, leaving 12 bases between the germline ends. Looked up from germline, CDR1 is DFQATT and CDR2 is SNEGSKA (reference sequence). The CDR3 nucleotides read TGCAGTGCTAGAGTCCACAGCGGAAAGCAGTACTTC. It encodes CSARVHSGKQYF.

This clonotype was picked up a small number of times. This sequence joins TRBV6-1 and TRBJ2-1; 13 bases are a match to TRBD2. CDR1 is MNHNS, CDR2 SASEGT, per germline. Trimming removed 6 bases from V and 3 bases from J; junction bases left unmatched: 11. The CDR3 has 18 residues. CDR3 in DNA: TGTGCCAGCAGGGGATCTACTAGCGGGAGGGAGATCTACAATGAGCAGTTCTTC. Amino acid sequence: CASRGSTSGREIYNEQFF.

This clonotype appeared a few times. V usage is TRBV9 and J usage is TRBJ2-7, with D unclear. The CDR3 length is 15 residues. Germline V gene data show CDR1 as SGDLS and CDR2 as YYNGEE. Deletions cut 1 base from V and 1 base from J, with 12 bases between. The CDR3 loop reads CASSVYAEISYEQYF. In DNA form, the CDR3 reads TGTGCCAGCAGCGTATATGCCGAAATTTCCTACGAGCAGTACTTC.

CDR3 sequence reads: CASSLVQGVYLGDTEAFF. The CDR3 nucleotides are TGTGCCAGCAGCTTAGTACAGGGGGTCTACCTGGGGGACACTGAAGCTTTCTTT. The chain joins TRBV7-9 to TRBJ1-1, with 8 bases identical to TRBD1. The CDR3 covers 18 residues. Trimming at V came to 1 base and at J to 3 bases, leaving 13 bases not matched to a gene. In germline, CDR1 is SEHNR, CDR2 FQNEAQ (reference sequence).

This clonotype was found many times. V is TRBV6-2 or TRBV6-3 and J is TRBJ1-5; D ambiguous. Per germline, CDR1 MNHEY and CDR2 SVGEGT. CDR3 length equals 14 residues. The V and J ends lost 5 bases and 4 bases respectively, with 12 bases between them. The CDR3 sequence: CASSGNRDNQPQHF. The DNA for the CDR3 is TGTGCCAGCAGTGGGAACAGAGATAATCAGCCCCAGCATTTT.

The chain has TRBV7-2 and TRBJ1-2; 7 bases match TRBD1. The ends lost 5 bases at V and 4 bases at J; junction bases unmatched: 7. This CDR3 has 14 residues. CDR1 SGHTA and CDR2 FQGNSA come from the germline V gene. CDR3 region: CASSVTGSSYGYTF. In DNA form, the CDR3 reads TGTGCCAGCAGCGTGACAGGGTCGAGCTATGGCTACACCTTC.

V is TRBV19 and J is TRBJ1-5; D gene unclear. This CDR3 is built from 20 residues. Germline V gene lookup returns CDR1 LNHDA and CDR2 SQIVND (reference sequence). CDR3 loop: CTPFKGAFGLANYSNQPQHF. Here the CDR3 DNA reads TGTACCCCATTTAAGGGAGCTTTTGGCCTCGCGAATTATAGCAATCAGCCCCAGCATTTT. Variable domain in full (rest from reference TRBV19 and TRBJ1-5): DGGITQSPKYLFRKEGQNVTLSCEQNLNHDAMYWYRQDPGQGLRLIYYSQIVNDFQKGDIAEGYSVSREKKESFPLTVTSAQKNPTAFYLCTPFKGAFGLANYSNQPQHFGDGTRLSIL.

The sample holds many counts of this clonotype. The rearrangement uses TRBV28 and TRBJ2-7; possibly TRBD1 for D (5 bases). The V end was cut by 2 bases, the J end by 6 bases, with 14 bases between. This CDR3 spans 14 amino acids. Per the germline V gene, CDR1 is MDHEN and CDR2 is SYDVKM. CDR3 protein: CASSLKWQGGEQYF. The DNA for the CDR3 is TGTGCCAGCAGTTTAAAATGGCAGGGCGGCGAGCAGTACTTC.

This clonotype was seen a handful of times. The chain is built from TRBV15 and TRBJ2-5; D uncertain. The CDR3 spans 15 residues. CDR1 is LNHNV, CDR2 YYDKDF, per germline (reference sequence). The ends were cut back, 0 bases at V and 0 bases at J, with 8 bases in the middle. CDR3 nucleotide sequence: TGTGCCACCAGCAGAGATGACGGATACCAAGAGACCCAGTACTTC. This codes for CATSRDDGYQETQYF.

CDR3 amino acids: CASSTYGGSYEQYF. As DNA, the CDR3 is TGCGCCAGCAGTACCTACGGGGGGAGCTACGAGCAGTACTTC. The chain has TRBV5-1 and TRBJ2-7; 7 nucleotides align to TRBD2. Trimming at V came to 5 bases and at J to 3 bases, leaving 8 bases not matched to a gene. This CDR3 comprises 14 residues. Germline CDR1 reads SGHRS; CDR2 reads YFSETQ. The full variable domain, completed using reference TRBV5-1 and TRBJ2-7, is KAGVTQTPRYLIKTRGQQVTLSCSPISGHRSVSWYQQTPGQGLQFLFEYFSETQRNKGNFPGRFSGRQFSNSRSEMNVSTLELGDSALYLCASSTYGGSYEQYFGPGTRLTVT.

This clonotype has ten or more counts. The J gene is TRBJ1-2, the V gene TRBV7-9, with D maybe TRBD1 (5 bases). V lost 4 bases to trimming and J lost 4 bases, with 10 bases between them. CDR3 length: 13 residues. Germline CDR1 reads SEHNR; CDR2 reads FQNEAQ (reference sequence). This CDR3 reads CASSSTGTYGYTF. DNA for the CDR3: TGTGCCAGCAGCTCTACAGGCACCTATGGCTACACCTTC.

This clonotype was seen more than once but under ten times. The V call is TRBV20-1, the J call TRBJ2-4; D ambiguous. The CDR3 runs to 11 residues. The germline V gene has CDR1 DFQATT and CDR2 SNEGSKA (reference sequence). Trimming pared 7 bases from V and 3 bases from J, leaving 7 bases between. The DNA for the CDR3 is TGCAGTGGTAGGGTCAAAAACATTCAGTACTTC. Its protein product is CSGRVKNIQYF.

The chain is built from TRBV11-2 and TRBJ2-3; D gene ambiguous. Germline V gives CDR1 SGHAT, CDR2 FQNNGV. V was cut by 4 bases and J by 0 bases, with 5 bases left in between. The CDR3 extends over 13 amino acids. CDR3: CASSSPSTDTQYF. The CDR3 nucleotides read TGTGCCAGCAGCTCTCCAAGCACAGATACGCAGTATTTT.

In its sample, this clonotype was seen a few times. The chain's CDR3 is CASSETGTAAKNIQYF. Written as DNA, the CDR3 is TGTGCCAGCAGTGAAACCGGGACAGCAGCCAAAAACATTCAGTACTTC. The chain combines TRBV25-1 with TRBJ2-4; 7 positions agree with TRBD1. Germline CDR1 is MGHDK and CDR2 is SYGVNS. The CDR3 is 16 amino acids. V shed 2 bases, J shed 0 bases, and the junction held 4 bases outside the gene matches.